Sequencing of this T cell receptor beta chain was carried out in a study of T cell changes during pregnancy in multiple sclerosis. Assay used: immunoSEQ multiplex PCR; TCRdb lists only in-frame clones, some missing. The sample contains approximately 100,000 clones, more than 85% of which appear only once. The material sequenced was peripheral blood, taken in the second trimester of pregnancy. This sequence originates from a female donor with multiple sclerosis, enrolled in a pregnancy study.

The CDR3 is CASSEATAQHF. The DNA of the CDR3 is TGTGCCAGCAGTGAAGCGACAGCCCAGCATTTT. The chain recombines TRBV6-1 with TRBJ1-5; tentative D call: TRBD1 (5 bases). CDR1 is MNHNS, CDR2 SASEGT, per germline. The CDR3 length is 11 residues. Trimming removed 0 bases at V and 11 bases at J, with 5 bases between.